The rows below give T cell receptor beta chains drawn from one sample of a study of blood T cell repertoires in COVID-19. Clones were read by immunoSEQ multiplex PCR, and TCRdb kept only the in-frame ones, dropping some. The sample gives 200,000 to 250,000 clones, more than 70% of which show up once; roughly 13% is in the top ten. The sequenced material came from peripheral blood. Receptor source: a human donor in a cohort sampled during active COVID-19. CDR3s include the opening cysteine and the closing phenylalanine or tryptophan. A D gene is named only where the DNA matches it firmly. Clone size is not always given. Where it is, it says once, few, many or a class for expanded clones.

cdr3_nt: TGTGCCAGCAGCCCGACGACACCCCCTAACTATGGCTACACCTTC
cdr3_aa: CASSPTTPPNYGYTF
d_call: NA
clone_size: NA
j_call: TRBJ1-2
v_call: TRBV9

cdr3_nt: TGTGCCAGCAGCTTAATATCTTTGGGAGTCGAGCAGTACTTC
cdr3_aa: CASSLISLGVEQYF
d_call: NA
clone_size: NA
j_call: TRBJ2-7
v_call: TRBV11-2

cdr3_nt: TGTGCCAGCTCACCTCCGTCGGGGAGCTACGAGCAGTACTTC
cdr3_aa: CASSPPSGSYEQYF
d_call: NA
clone_size: NA
j_call: TRBJ2-7
v_call: TRBV18

cdr3_nt: TGTGCCACCAGCAGAGGCTATAATACGCAGTATTTT
cdr3_aa: CATSRGYNTQYF
d_call: NA
clone_size: once
j_call: TRBJ2-3
v_call: TRBV15

cdr3_nt: TGTGCCAGCAGTGTGTTGCACAGGGGCACTGAAGCTTTCTTT
cdr3_aa: CASSVLHRGTEAFF
d_call: TRBD1
clone_size: NA
j_call: TRBJ1-1
v_call: TRBV2

cdr3_nt: TGTGCCAGCAGCCAAGTCGGCGGACTCGGAAGGGTTAATTCACCCCTCCACTTT
cdr3_aa: CASSQVGGLGRVNSPLHF
d_call: NA
clone_size: NA
j_call: TRBJ1-6
v_call: TRBV3-1/TRBV3-2

cdr3_nt: TGTGCCAGCAGTATTCAGGGAATTTACGAGCAGTACTTC
cdr3_aa: CASSIQGIYEQYF
d_call: NA
clone_size: NA
j_call: TRBJ2-7
v_call: TRBV2

cdr3_nt: TGTGCCAGCAGTCGGCGTCAGACATCACCCCTCCACTTT
cdr3_aa: CASSRRQTSPLHF
d_call: NA
clone_size: NA
j_call: TRBJ1-6
v_call: TRBV6-5

cdr3_nt: TGTGCCAGCAGGGACAGCTATAACTATGGCTACACCTTC
cdr3_aa: CASRDSYNYGYTF
d_call: NA
clone_size: NA
j_call: TRBJ1-2
v_call: TRBV28

cdr3_nt: TGTGCCACACAGGGTAGCGCCGGGGAGCTGTTTTTT
cdr3_aa: CATQGSAGELFF
d_call: NA
clone_size: NA
j_call: TRBJ2-2
v_call: TRBV28

cdr3_nt: TGTGCCAGTAGTGCGGTGTGGAGGTCACACGAGCAGTACTTC
cdr3_aa: CASSAVWRSHEQYF
d_call: NA
clone_size: NA
j_call: TRBJ2-7
v_call: TRBV19

cdr3_nt: TGTGCCAGCGCCCCGGGGGGGTCCACAGATACGCAGTATTTT
cdr3_aa: CASAPGGSTDTQYF
d_call: TRBD2
clone_size: NA
j_call: TRBJ2-3
v_call: TRBV5-4

cdr3_nt: TGTGCCAGCAGCTTAAACAGTCAGCCCCAGCATTTT
cdr3_aa: CASSLNSQPQHF
d_call: NA
clone_size: NA
j_call: TRBJ1-5
v_call: TRBV7-2

cdr3_nt: TGTGCCAGCAGCCAAGATTTGGCAGGGGCCTACGAGCAGTACTTC
cdr3_aa: CASSQDLAGAYEQYF
d_call: NA
clone_size: NA
j_call: TRBJ2-7
v_call: TRBV3-1/TRBV3-2

cdr3_nt: TGTGCCAGCAGTTACTCGGGCAGGATTAATTCACCCCTCCACTTT
cdr3_aa: CASSYSGRINSPLHF
d_call: NA
clone_size: NA
j_call: TRBJ1-6
v_call: TRBV6-2/TRBV6-3

cdr3_nt: TGTGCCAGCAGCTTAGGGGACAGGGTCAACACCGGGGAGCTGTTTTTT
cdr3_aa: CASSLGDRVNTGELFF
d_call: TRBD1
clone_size: once
j_call: TRBJ2-2
v_call: TRBV7-2

cdr3_nt: TGTGCCACGTCCAGACAGCTCGATGAGCAGTTCTTC
cdr3_aa: CATSRQLDEQFF
d_call: NA
clone_size: NA
j_call: TRBJ2-1
v_call: TRBV24-1

cdr3_nt: TGTGCCAGCAGCTTCGATAAGACAGGCGCCTTGAGCTATGGCTACACCTTC
cdr3_aa: CASSFDKTGALSYGYTF
d_call: NA
clone_size: NA
j_call: TRBJ1-2
v_call: TRBV7-9

cdr3_nt: TGTGCCAGCAGTGAAGCGAGGGATGAGCAGTTCTTC
cdr3_aa: CASSEARDEQFF
d_call: NA
clone_size: NA
j_call: TRBJ2-1
v_call: TRBV6-1

cdr3_nt: TGTGCCAGCAGCCAGCCGGGACTAGCGGGAATTTCGGATACGCAGTATTTT
cdr3_aa: CASSQPGLAGISDTQYF
d_call: TRBD2
clone_size: NA
j_call: TRBJ2-3
v_call: TRBV3-1/TRBV3-2

cdr3_nt: TGTGCCAGCAGTTTCCATGGGGGCCAGGGTTCACCCCTCCACTTT
cdr3_aa: CASSFHGGQGSPLHF
d_call: NA
clone_size: NA
j_call: TRBJ1-6
v_call: TRBV27

cdr3_nt: TGCAGCGTCGTCATGGGAGGGTCCTACGAGCAGTACTTC
cdr3_aa: CSVVMGGSYEQYF
d_call: TRBD2
clone_size: NA
j_call: TRBJ2-7
v_call: TRBV29-1

cdr3_nt: TGTGCCACCAGTGGTCGGGAGACCGGGGAGCTGTTTTTT
cdr3_aa: CATSGRETGELFF
d_call: NA
clone_size: few
j_call: TRBJ2-2
v_call: TRBV24-1

cdr3_nt: TGCGCCAGCAGTCAGGGAGGGACAGATACGCAGTATTTT
cdr3_aa: CASSQGGTDTQYF
d_call: TRBD2
clone_size: NA
j_call: TRBJ2-3
v_call: TRBV23-1

cdr3_nt: TGTGCCACCAGTGATGGACTCGAGAGCTCCTACGAGCAGTACTTC
cdr3_aa: CATSDGLESSYEQYF
d_call: NA
clone_size: NA
j_call: TRBJ2-7
v_call: TRBV24-1

cdr3_nt: TGTGCCACCAGTGTTACCATAGGACAGGGCCCTAATCAGCCCCAGCATTTT
cdr3_aa: CATSVTIGQGPNQPQHF
d_call: TRBD1
clone_size: NA
j_call: TRBJ1-5
v_call: TRBV24-1

cdr3_nt: TGTGCCAGCAGTTACGACCCCGGGAGGGCCTCGCGAGAGCAGTACTTC
cdr3_aa: CASSYDPGRASREQYF
d_call: TRBD2
clone_size: NA
j_call: TRBJ2-7
v_call: TRBV6-5

cdr3_nt: TGTGCCAGCAGCCAAGATATGGGACAAACTTTTGGCTACACCTTC
cdr3_aa: CASSQDMGQTFGYTF
d_call: NA
clone_size: few
j_call: TRBJ1-2
v_call: TRBV4-2

cdr3_nt: TGTGCCAGCAGCCGCCCAGGGATCTCTGGAAACACCATATATTTT
cdr3_aa: CASSRPGISGNTIYF
d_call: NA
clone_size: NA
j_call: TRBJ1-3
v_call: TRBV5-4

cdr3_nt: TGTGCCAGCAGCTTAGCAGCTAGCGGCTCCTACAATGAGCAGTTCTTC
cdr3_aa: CASSLAASGSYNEQFF
d_call: TRBD2
clone_size: NA
j_call: TRBJ2-1
v_call: TRBV11-2

cdr3_nt: TGCGCCAGCAGCCATGGACAGGGATCCTACGAGCAGTACTTC
cdr3_aa: CASSHGQGSYEQYF
d_call: TRBD1
clone_size: NA
j_call: TRBJ2-7
v_call: TRBV5-1

cdr3_nt: TGTGCCAGCAGCTGGCGGGGGACAGGGAGCACAGATACGCAGTATTTT
cdr3_aa: CASSWRGTGSTDTQYF
d_call: TRBD1
clone_size: NA
j_call: TRBJ2-3
v_call: TRBV7-2

cdr3_nt: TGTGCCAGCAGAGTAGCGGGAGTTACAGATACGCAGTATTTT
cdr3_aa: CASRVAGVTDTQYF
d_call: TRBD2
clone_size: NA
j_call: TRBJ2-3
v_call: TRBV2

cdr3_nt: TGTGCCAGCAGTTTGGGGACAGAAGAGACCCAGTACTTC
cdr3_aa: CASSLGTEETQYF
d_call: TRBD1
clone_size: few
j_call: TRBJ2-5
v_call: TRBV12-3/TRBV12-4

cdr3_nt: TGCGCCAGCAGCCTCGAAGGGACAGCGAACACTGAAGCTTTCTTT
cdr3_aa: CASSLEGTANTEAFF
d_call: TRBD1
clone_size: NA
j_call: TRBJ1-1
v_call: TRBV5-1

cdr3_nt: TGTGCCAGCAGCCTCAAGCTGGCGGGTAATGAAAAACTGTTTTTT
cdr3_aa: CASSLKLAGNEKLFF
d_call: NA
clone_size: NA
j_call: TRBJ1-4
v_call: TRBV7-2

cdr3_nt: TGTGCCAGCAGCTTGGGCGACAGGACCCATTCACCCCTCCACTTT
cdr3_aa: CASSLGDRTHSPLHF
d_call: NA
clone_size: many
j_call: TRBJ1-6
v_call: TRBV7-2

cdr3_nt: TGCAGCGTTGAAGTAGGGGCAACGAACATTCAGTACTTC
cdr3_aa: CSVEVGATNIQYF
d_call: NA
clone_size: NA
j_call: TRBJ2-4
v_call: TRBV29-1

cdr3_nt: TGTGCCAGCAGTTTAATTTCAGGGGGAAAGCAAAGCTCCTATAATTCACCCCTCCACTTT
cdr3_aa: CASSLISGGKQSSYNSPLHF
d_call: TRBD1
clone_size: NA
j_call: TRBJ1-6
v_call: TRBV27

cdr3_nt: TGTGCCAGCAGCCGTGGGGCCCACCGGGCAAGGGAGCAGTACTTC
cdr3_aa: CASSRGAHRAREQYF
d_call: NA
clone_size: NA
j_call: TRBJ2-7
v_call: TRBV14

cdr3_nt: TGCAGCGTGAGACAGGGGGCTGGAGAGACCCAGTACTTC
cdr3_aa: CSVRQGAGETQYF
d_call: TRBD1
clone_size: NA
j_call: TRBJ2-5
v_call: TRBV29-1

cdr3_nt: TGTGCCATCCGAGGAGGGCTGCGGGGCGCGGGGCAGCCCCAGCATTTT
cdr3_aa: CAIRGGLRGAGQPQHF
d_call: NA
clone_size: NA
j_call: TRBJ1-5
v_call: TRBV28